These 5 T cell receptor beta chains came from one sample sequenced in a study of naive and memory T cell subsets. Two oligonucleotides, mixed equimolar, formed the beta constant-region primer covering TRBC1 and TRBC2. Four rounds of PCR amplified the ligated cDNA using nested alpha and beta constant-region primers plus SP2. TCRdb recomputed calls from the UMI-ligation and nested PCR reads with MiXCR, one row per CDR3 protein. Among 85,000 or so distinct CDR3 sequences listed, about 10% were seen once. The sample comprised naive CD8+ T cells from blood. These receptors originate from a human donor in good health.

For this clonotype: A much larger clone sits a single nucleotide away, making a read error possible. The chain links TRBV5-1 to TRBJ2-3, with D hard to call. Germline V gives CDR1 SGHRS, CDR2 YFSETQ. This CDR3 has 15 residues. V was cut by 0 bases and J by 5 bases, with 13 bases left in between. CDR3 DNA: TGCGCCAGCAGCTTGGATGGCGTCAGACAAGATACGCAGTATTTT. Translated: CASSLDGVRQDTQYF.

In regard to this clonotype: A single base separates this from a much larger clone, so it may be a read error. The chain joins TRBV7-9 to TRBJ2-2; tentative D call: TRBD2 (5 bases). This CDR3 has 15 amino acids. Germline V gene lookup returns CDR1 SEHNR and CDR2 FQNEAQ (reference sequence). CDR3 in amino acids: CASSLTTTGPGELCF. DNA for the CDR3: TGTGCCAGCAGCTTAACAACGACGGGTCCCGGGGAGCTGTGTTTT.

This clonotype came up a few times. The DNA for the CDR3 is TGTGCCAGCGGGGTGGGGACTGAAGCTTTCTTT. It encodes CASGVGTEAFF. This sequence joins TRBV12-3 or TRBV12-4 and TRBJ1-1; no definite D call. CDR3 length: 11 amino acids. The V gene lost 8 bases and the J gene lost 5 bases, with 9 bases spanning the gap.

Only a few counts were recorded for this clonotype. The V and J genes are TRBV18 and TRBJ2-1, with D perhaps TRBD1 (6 bases). Germline CDR1 and CDR2: KGHSH and LQKENI. Trimming stripped 3 bases from V and 2 bases from J, with 14 bases between. CDR3 length equals 16 residues. Here the CDR3 reads CASSPGRGEAYNEQFF. CDR3 nucleotide sequence: TGTGCCAGCTCACCTGGCAGGGGAGAGGCCTACAATGAGCAGTTCTTC.

This clonotype was counted a few times. The chain uses TRBV5-6 and TRBJ1-4; 10 bases map to TRBD1. Per germline, CDR1 SGHDT and CDR2 YYEEEE. The CDR3 has 16 amino acids. Trimming at V came to 4 bases and at J to 5 bases, leaving 8 bases not matched to a gene. The CDR3 nucleotides are TGTGCCAGCAGCCTCCTCCGGACAGGGGGGAATGAAAAACTGTTTTTT. Residues: CASSLLRTGGNEKLFF.